Listed below are T cell receptor beta chains from one sample, sequenced in a study of blood T cell repertoires in COVID-19. Only in-frame clones appear in the TCRdb table, and some are missing; sequencing was by immunoSEQ multiplex PCR. The data contain some 270,000 clones, about 80% of them singletons. Input material: PBMCs or T cells enriched from blood (not recorded which). All receptors come from a man between 45 and 60 years old who had recovered from COVID-19. CDR3s include the opening cysteine and the closing phenylalanine or tryptophan. Each record gives: V gene, J gene, CDR3 protein.

>TRBV6-6|TRBJ2-7
CASSPTAAGMSSYEQYF
>TRBV10-2|TRBJ2-7
CASGVAGGDGQYF
>TRBV5-3|TRBJ2-1
CARSFPYLAGDYNEQFF
>TRBV12-3/TRBV12-4|TRBJ2-7
CASSFLGSYEQYF
>TRBV10-3|TRBJ1-2
CAIMGTERAGYTF
>TRBV5-1|TRBJ2-3
CASRVGAPPDTQYF
>TRBV9|TRBJ2-1
CASSVGRARPDRDYNEQFF
>TRBV15|TRBJ2-7
CATSRAIGASFYEQYF
>TRBV10-3|TRBJ2-1
CAIAYSGSSNEQFF
>TRBV28|TRBJ2-4
CASSNPLAENIQYF
>TRBV4-1|TRBJ2-5
CASSHGGGDHPQYF
>TRBV3-1/TRBV3-2|TRBJ2-1
CASSRNRANEQFF
>TRBV5-1|TRBJ1-1
CASRTVENTEAFF
>TRBV11-3|TRBJ2-7
CASSLEAGFTYEQYF
>TRBV6-6|TRBJ1-1
CASSREGGRPNTEAFF
>TRBV27|TRBJ2-7
CASRPFLAVLSYEQYF
>TRBV5-4|TRBJ1-5
CASSLYDQPQHF
>TRBV11-2|TRBJ1-2
CASSSGTVLANYGYTF
>TRBV5-1|TRBJ1-2
CASSLERQGDGYTF
>TRBV18|TRBJ2-7
CASSPKTADIYEQYF
>TRBV5-6|TRBJ2-1
CASSLPLAVYNEQFF
>TRBV11-3|TRBJ2-7
CASSLTTSGGFEQYF
>TRBV28|TRBJ2-1
CASSQGLAGDNEQFF
>TRBV21-1|TRBJ1-1
CASSKGTGAFF
>TRBV9|TRBJ1-1
CASSVMVGGDTEAFF
>TRBV27|TRBJ1-1
CASSPQGANTEAFF
>TRBV18|TRBJ2-5
CASSPLRDRTGETQYF
>TRBV6-2/TRBV6-3|TRBJ2-7
CASSSSGGLAGAEQYF
>TRBV18|TRBJ1-1
CASSPPSGTVRRGTEAFF
>TRBV2|TRBJ1-6
CASRARGGRGAPLHF
>TRBV5-4|TRBJ2-3
CASSSLGSDADTQYF
>TRBV25-1|TRBJ2-7
CASSEDFYEQYF
>TRBV7-2|TRBJ2-3
CASSLDYSTDTQYF
>TRBV2|TRBJ2-1
CASSELAGSGNEQFF
>TRBV7-8|TRBJ1-1
CASSPTGQGGGNLF
>TRBV5-4|TRBJ2-5
CASSPGTSGAETQYF
>TRBV7-8|TRBJ2-7
CASSLGVSGGLSYEQYF
>TRBV6-2/TRBV6-3|TRBJ1-5
CASSYGMWGGRNQPQHF
>TRBV5-4|TRBJ2-3
CASSVGQGPDTQYF
>TRBV19|TRBJ1-6
CASTDIRNSPLHF
>TRBV19|TRBJ2-1
CASTLTEGGHRGNEQFF
>TRBV6-5|TRBJ2-1
CASSPRLSSYNEQFF
>TRBV18|TRBJ2-7
CATKGDSFDEQYF